This entry lists 29 T cell receptor beta chains sequenced from one sample in a study of CD8+ T cells in alopecia areata (dated by TCRdb to 2016 to 2018). The meaning of the sample's treatment or condition label: oral pan-JAK inhibitor, 5-10 mg twice daily. Library preparation used the immunoSEQ multiplex PCR assay. For TCR sequencing, RNA was extracted from every sample and reverse transcribed into cDNA to serve as template. TCRdb provides this immuneACCESS table in a form limited to in-frame rearrangements. Some clones are lacking; in checked studies, under half of them reflect an unresolved V gene, and why the rest are absent is not known. The sample table contains 150,000 to 200,000 clones; only one count was recorded for 50% to 70% of them. The ten largest account for about 1.3% of the sample. The sequencing used CD4+ T cells sorted from blood, collected around week 50, from a patient treated with tofacitinib. The receptors derive from a human donor with alopecia areata.

J is TRBJ1-1 and V is TRBV9; D ambiguous. Per the germline V gene, CDR1 is SGDLS and CDR2 is YYNGEE. The CDR3 has 15 residues. V shed 7 bases and J shed 1 base, with 17 bases lying between them. CDR3 protein: CASSPGSLGNTEAFF. The CDR3 DNA sequence: TGTGCCAGCTCCCCTGGAAGCTTGGGGAACACTGAAGCTTTCTTT.

The chain joins TRBV29-1 to TRBJ2-1; 8 bases align to TRBD1. CDR1 and CDR2 (germline): SQVTM, ANQGSEA. J gave up 8 bases and V 7 bases, and 16 bases lay outside the gene matches. CDR3 size: 15 residues. The CDR3 DNA reads as TGCAGCGGCGAAAGACAGGGGTTGAGATTGGATGAGCAGTTCTTC. The encoded protein is CSGERQGLRLDEQFF.

The V gene is TRBV6-1, the J gene TRBJ1-2; 7 bases agree with TRBD1. The CDR3 extends over 15 amino acids. With 2 bases clipped from V and 4 bases from J, the junction kept 7 bases outside the gene matches. CDR1 MNHNS and CDR2 SASEGT come from the germline V gene. The CDR3 DNA reads as TGTGCCAGCAGTGAAACGGGACAGCTCTTCTATGGCTACACCTTC. This codes for CASSETGQLFYGYTF.

The DNA of the CDR3 is TGTGCCAGCAGCCCCGACAGGGGGGCTTCTAAGCCCCAGCATTTT. This gives the protein CASSPDRGASKPQHF. The chain links TRBV7-2 to TRBJ1-5, with 9 positions matching TRBD1. Germline CDR1 reads SGHTA; CDR2 reads FQGNSA. The CDR3 runs 15 residues. J gave up 8 bases and V 5 bases, and 10 bases lay outside the gene matches. Combining the CDR3 with reference TRBV7-2 and TRBJ1-5 gives the whole variable domain GAGVSQSPSNKVTEKGKDVELRCDPISGHTALYWYRQSLGQGLEFLIYFQGNSAPDKSGLPSDRFSAERTGGSVSTLTIQRTQQEDSAVYLCASSPDRGASKPQHFGDGTRLSIL.

This chain's CDR3 is CASSQYRGRGYTF. CDR3 nucleotide sequence: TGCGCCAGCAGCCAATATCGGGGACGAGGCTACACCTTC. The rearrangement joins TRBV4-3 to TRBJ1-2; a weak D match, TRBD1 (5 bases). Deletions cut 2 bases from V and 8 bases from J, with 12 bases between. Germline V gene sequence: CDR1 LGHNA, CDR2 YSLEER. There are 13 residues in the CDR3.

In its sample, this clone was seen a few times. This chain joins TRBV5-1 and TRBJ2-3, with 12 bases that match TRBD2. V lost 5 bases and J lost 2; bases outside the gene matches: 9. The germline CDR1 and CDR2 sequences are SGHRS and YFSETQ. The CDR3 has 17 residues. The CDR3 DNA reads TGCGCCAGCAGGACTAGCGGGAGTACAAAACTCACAGATACGCAGTATTTT. This encodes CASRTSGSTKLTDTQYF.

V is TRBV4-1 and J is TRBJ1-5; 8 bases map to TRBD1. This CDR3 comprises 14 residues. J lost 3 bases, V lost 5 bases, and 3 bases had no gene match. Germline CDR1 MGHRA, CDR2 YSYEKL. The CDR3 DNA follows: TGCGCCAGCAGCGAGACAGGGGACAATCAGCCCCAGCATTTT. Amino acid sequence: CASSETGDNQPQHF.

This rearrangement joins TRBV7-2 to TRBJ2-1; 7 bases are a match to TRBD1. The CDR3 has 15 amino acids. The germline CDR1 and CDR2 sequences are SGHTA and FQGNSA. Trimming at V came to 6 bases and at J to 5 bases, leaving 10 bases not matched to a gene. CDR3 nucleotides: TGTGCCAGCAGACAAAACAGGGGTTTAGACAATGAGCAGTTCTTC. Translating it yields CASRQNRGLDNEQFF. The variable domain in full, completed from reference TRBV7-2 and TRBJ2-1, reads GAGVSQSPSNKVTEKGKDVELRCDPISGHTALYWYRQSLGQGLEFLIYFQGNSAPDKSGLPSDRFSAERTGGSVSTLTIQRTQQEDSAVYLCASRQNRGLDNEQFFGPGTRLTVL.

The rearrangement joins TRBV15 to TRBJ2-7; D ambiguous. This CDR3 has 17 amino acids. V lost 0 bases to trimming and J lost 0 bases, with 15 bases between them. Germline V gene data show CDR1 as LNHNV and CDR2 as YYDKDF (reference sequence). CDR3 coding DNA: TGTGCCACCAGCAGAGATCAAAACCCGGCGAGCTCCTACGAGCAGTACTTC. As protein: CATSRDQNPASSYEQYF.

This clone has more than one count but fewer than ten. A read error may account for a junction end that differs from germline. Here the CDR3 reads CATGRAFGPLHF. CDR3 bases: TGTGCCACCGGCAGGGCGTTCGGGCCCCTCCACTTT. This chain uses TRBV15 with TRBJ1-6, with a weak D call TRBD1 (5 bases). This CDR3 is built from 12 residues. Germline V CDR1 and CDR2: LNHNV, YYDKDF (reference sequence). The entire variable domain, with the rest obtained from reference TRBV15 and TRBJ1-6, is as follows: DAMVIQNPRYQVTQFGKPVTLSCSQTLNHNVMYWYQQKSSQAPKLLFHYYDKDFNNEADTPDNFQSRRPNTSFCFLDIRSPGLGDTAMYLCATGRAFGPLHFGNGTRLTVT.

The chain links TRBV29-1 to TRBJ2-5; D is unresolved. The germline V gene encodes CDR1 SQVTM and CDR2 ANQGSEA. The CDR3 is 13 residues long. Between the trimmed V and J ends, which lost 4 bases and 3 bases, there was a span of 12 bases. The CDR3 is CSVGWTEKETQYF. Here the CDR3 DNA reads TGCAGCGTTGGCTGGACGGAAAAAGAGACCCAGTACTTC. The complete variable domain, with remaining parts taken from reference TRBV29-1 and TRBJ2-5, reads SAVISQKPSRDICQRGTSLTIQCQVDSQVTMMFWYRQQPGQSLTLIATANQGSEATYESGFVIDKFPISRPNLTFSTLTVSNMSPEDSSIYLCSVGWTEKETQYFGPGTRLLVL.

The V and J genes are TRBV7-2 and TRBJ1-5, with a possible D match to TRBD1 (6 bases). The V gene's germline CDR1 is SGHTA and CDR2 FQGNSA. V shed 6 bases and J shed 7 bases, with 22 bases lying between them. CDR3 length: 16 residues. CDR3: CASSPFGTTIGQPQHF. The CDR3 region has the DNA TGTGCCAGCAGTCCCTTCGGGACAACTATAGGGCAGCCCCAGCATTTT. The complete variable domain, with remaining parts taken from reference TRBV7-2 and TRBJ1-5, reads GAGVSQSPSNKVTEKGKDVELRCDPISGHTALYWYRQSLGQGLEFLIYFQGNSAPDKSGLPSDRFSAERTGGSVSTLTIQRTQQEDSAVYLCASSPFGTTIGQPQHFGDGTRLSIL.

The chain uses TRBV29-1 and TRBJ2-3; D is ambiguous. Germline CDR1 reads SQVTM; CDR2 reads ANQGSEA. The CDR3 sequence is 13 residues long. V lost 4 bases and J lost 6, with 14 bases in between. The DNA for the CDR3 is TGCAGCGTTGGGGCGGTCTTGTTGGATACGCAGTATTTT. It is translated as CSVGAVLLDTQYF.

About this clone itself: This sample includes further DNA sequences coding for the same CDR3. The chain is built from TRBV18 and TRBJ2-7, with 10 bases identical to TRBD1. The germline V gene has CDR1 KGHSH and CDR2 LQKENI. V trimming: 0 bases; J trimming: 2 bases; junction bases outside the gene matches: 1. The CDR3 has 15 amino acids. The DNA of the CDR3 is TGTGCCAGCTCACCACCTGGACAGGGGGCCTACGAGCAGTACTTC. Its translation is CASSPPGQGAYEQYF.

This chain uses TRBV20-1 with TRBJ2-5; TRBD2 aligns across 7 bases. After removal of 7 bases from V and 1 base from J, the junction contained 0 bases not matched to a gene. There are 11 residues in the CDR3. CDR1 and CDR2 (germline): DFQATT, SNEGSKA (reference sequence). CDR3 protein: CSGTSQETQYF. In DNA, the CDR3 is TGCAGTGGGACTAGCCAAGAGACCCAGTACTTC.

The chain employs TRBV5-1 and TRBJ2-1; D gene unclear. Germline CDR1 SGHRS, CDR2 YFSETQ. V dropped 0 bases and J dropped 7 bases, with 8 bases sitting between them. The CDR3 runs to 13 residues. This CDR3 is CASSLVAGNEQFF. In DNA form, the CDR3 reads TGCGCCAGCAGCTTGGTAGCCGGGAATGAGCAGTTCTTC. Full variable domain (missing parts from reference TRBV5-1 and TRBJ2-1): KAGVTQTPRYLIKTRGQQVTLSCSPISGHRSVSWYQQTPGQGLQFLFEYFSETQRNKGNFPGRFSGRQFSNSRSEMNVSTLELGDSALYLCASSLVAGNEQFFGPGTRLTVL.

V is TRBV29-1 and J is TRBJ1-1, with D unclear. Germline V CDR1 and CDR2: SQVTM, ANQGSEA. The CDR3 sequence is 12 residues long. V shed 3 bases and J shed 5 bases, with 10 bases lying between them. The CDR3 here is CSVEIGMTEAFF. In DNA form, the CDR3 reads TGCAGCGTTGAGATAGGGATGACTGAAGCTTTCTTT.

This clone was counted a single time. The rearrangement uses TRBV9 and TRBJ2-3, with no clear D. The CDR3 has 14 residues. Germline CDR1 reads SGDLS; CDR2 reads YYNGEE. V shed 0 bases and J shed 11 bases, with 16 bases lying between them. CDR3 in DNA: TGTGCCAGCAGCGTAGGTGGGGATGCCCGTGGGCAGTATTTT. This gives the protein CASSVGGDARGQYF.

The chain links TRBV2 to TRBJ2-7; possibly TRBD2 for D (5 bases). Germline CDR1 is SNHLY and CDR2 is FYNNEI. CDR3 size: 12 residues. V gave up 8 bases and J gave up 6 bases, with 14 bases separating them. DNA of the CDR3: TGTGCCAGCGAGGGTATGAGTGGCGAGCAGTACTTC. Protein: CASEGMSGEQYF.

The J gene is TRBJ1-1, the V gene TRBV29-1; 8 bases fit TRBD1. The CDR3 is made up of 13 amino acids. Germline loops: CDR1 SQVTM, CDR2 ANQGSEA. V shed 3 bases and J 5 bases; nucleotides not matched to a gene: 5. DNA of the CDR3: TGCAGCGTTGACCCACAGGGGGAGACTGAAGCTTTCTTT. Its protein is CSVDPQGETEAFF.

The CDR3 bases are TGCAGCGTTGAACCGGCGGGGAGCTCCTACGAGCAGTACTTC. This gives the protein CSVEPAGSSYEQYF. The J gene is TRBJ2-7, the V gene TRBV29-1, with a possible D match to TRBD2 (6 bases). The CDR3 length is 14 residues. Germline assignment: CDR1 SQVTM and CDR2 ANQGSEA. V lost 2 bases and J lost 0, with 11 bases in between.

The chain carries TRBV25-1 and TRBJ2-3; the D is unclear. The CDR3 contains 15 residues. The germline V gene has CDR1 MGHDK and CDR2 SYGVNS. The ends were cut back, 4 bases at V and 3 bases at J, with 14 bases in the middle. The DNA of the CDR3 is TGTGCCAGCAGTGCTCAAGTTACCGGGACAGATACGCAGTATTTT. It yields the protein CASSAQVTGTDTQYF.

This chain links TRBV5-1 with TRBJ2-5; 11 positions agree with TRBD1. Per germline, CDR1 SGHRS and CDR2 YFSETQ. This CDR3 spans 16 amino acids. After removal of 5 bases from V and 5 bases from J, the junction contained 11 bases not matched to a gene. CDR3 nucleotide sequence: TGCGCCAGCAGATGGACAGGGGGCCGGGCGTCGGAGACCCAGTACTTC. Translating gives CASRWTGGRASETQYF.

The J gene is TRBJ2-7, the V gene TRBV9; no clear D gene. Looked up from germline, CDR1 is SGDLS and CDR2 is YYNGEE. The CDR3 is made up of 13 amino acids. Trimming removed 4 bases at V and 5 bases at J, with 13 bases between. In DNA, the CDR3 is TGTGCCAGCAGCAGTAAGGGCCTCGACGAGCAGTACTTC. Translating gives CASSSKGLDEQYF.

This clone was seen only once. This rearrangement joins TRBV6-5 to TRBJ2-7; the D gene is possibly TRBD1 (5 bases). Germline V gives CDR1 MNHEY, CDR2 SVGAGI. The CDR3 totals 11 residues. The V end lost 2 bases, the J end lost 11 bases, and 10 bases lay between the germline ends. CDR3 bases: TGTGCCAGCAGTTACGGGGCAACCGAGTACTTC. It yields the protein CASSYGATEYF.

The V and J genes are TRBV5-1 and TRBJ2-7, with D unclear. Germline CDR1 SGHRS, CDR2 YFSETQ. The CDR3 totals 14 residues. With 0 bases removed from V and 0 bases from J, the gap between germline ends came to 7 bases. The CDR3 DNA is TGCGCCAGCAGCTTGGATGGAAGCTCCTACGAGCAGTACTTC. Its protein product is CASSLDGSSYEQYF.

This clone has just one count. V usage is TRBV19 and J usage is TRBJ2-7, with D perhaps TRBD2 (6 bases). V lost 8 bases to trimming and J lost 0 bases, with 11 bases between them. The CDR3 runs 13 residues. Germline CDR1 is LNHDA and CDR2 is SQIVND (reference sequence). Here the CDR3 DNA reads TGTGCCAGTGCCCACGGGAGCTCCTACGAGCAGTACTTC. Its translation: CASAHGSSYEQYF.

The genes are TRBV30 and TRBJ2-1; TRBD2 agrees at 13 bases. The germline V gene encodes CDR1 GTSNPN and CDR2 SVGIG (reference sequence). The CDR3 consists of 15 residues. V lost 2 bases and J lost 4; bases outside the gene matches: 2. In DNA form, the CDR3 reads TGTGCCTGGAGTCCACTAGCGGGGGGGTACAATGAGCAGTTCTTC. As protein: CAWSPLAGGYNEQFF.

The genes are TRBV5-1 and TRBJ1-5, with TRBD1 as a possible D gene (5 bases). Germline V gives CDR1 SGHRS, CDR2 YFSETQ. The CDR3 length is 15 residues. The V end was cut by 0 bases, the J end by 5 bases, with 12 bases between. DNA for the CDR3: TGCGCCAGCAGCTTGGAGGGACTGGGGCATCAGCCCCAGCATTTT. It codes for CASSLEGLGHQPQHF.